Listed here are 23 T cell receptor beta chains from one sample, sequenced in a study of radiotherapy plus CTLA-4 blockade in lung cancer (dated by TCRdb to the late 2010s). Libraries were constructed by the immunoSEQ multiplex PCR assay. This is the immuneACCESS table as TCRdb keeps it, with only in-frame sequences that have V and J called. A part of the clones is gone; compared with another copy, unresolved V genes explain less than half, and the rest is unexplained. The sample table contains some 110,000 clones; only one count was recorded for about 83% of them. Approximately 5.5% of the sample belongs to the ten largest clones. The sequencing here drew on peripheral blood, taken from a patient treated with radiotherapy plus ipilimumab. These receptors originate from a human donor with non-small cell lung cancer who had a partial response to radiotherapy plus ipilimumab.

The rearrangement uses TRBV5-4 and TRBJ2-2; TRBD1 might be the D (5 bases). Germline values: CDR1 SGHNT, CDR2 YYREEE (reference sequence). V shed 0 bases and J shed 5 bases, with 11 bases lying between them. The CDR3 is made up of 15 amino acids. Here the CDR3 DNA reads TGTGCCAGCAGCTTGGATTTGCAGGGAACCGGGGAGCTGTTTTTT. Its translation is CASSLDLQGTGELFF. The full variable domain, completed using reference TRBV5-4 and TRBJ2-2, is ETGVTQSPTHLIKTRGQQVTLRCSSQSGHNTVSWYQQALGQGPQFIFQYYREEENGRGNFPPRFSGLQFPNYSSELNVNALELDDSALYLCASSLDLQGTGELFFGEGSRLTVL.

The chain recombines TRBV14 with TRBJ1-1, with a tentative D call TRBD1 (6 bases). V lost 4 bases to trimming and J lost 0 bases, with 12 bases between them. Germline assignment: CDR1 SGHDN and CDR2 FVKESK. This CDR3 is 15 amino acids long. CDR3 residues: CASSPTGLMNTEAFF. In nucleotides, the CDR3 is TGTGCCAGCAGCCCCACAGGGTTAATGAACACTGAAGCTTTCTTT.

V gene TRBV28 combines with J gene TRBJ1-5; D call uncertain. The CDR3 consists of 15 residues. CDR1 is MDHEN and CDR2 is SYDVKM in the germline V gene. Trimming removed 6 bases at V and 0 bases at J, with 12 bases between. The CDR3 spells CASRSAFTSNQPQHF. Written as DNA, the CDR3 is TGTGCCAGCAGATCAGCGTTTACTAGCAATCAGCCCCAGCATTTT.

This clone showed up just a few times. The gene calls are TRBV19 and TRBJ1-1; D not resolved. Trimming took off 7 bases at V and 0 bases at J, with 9 bases between the two ends. The CDR3 totals 13 residues. Germline V gives CDR1 LNHDA, CDR2 SQIVND (reference sequence). The CDR3 here is CASKEAMNTEAFF. The CDR3 nucleotides are TGTGCCAGTAAGGAGGCTATGAACACTGAAGCTTTCTTT.

Here the CDR3 DNA reads TGTGCCAGCAACACGGGGGGGTATGGCTACACCTTC. This sequence encodes CASNTGGYGYTF. V usage is TRBV28 and J usage is TRBJ1-2; D is perhaps TRBD1 (5 bases). CDR3 length equals 12 residues. CDR1 is MDHEN and CDR2 is SYDVKM in the germline V gene. Trimming took off 7 bases at V and 5 bases at J, with 11 bases between the two ends.

Comment on this clone: The junction and the germline gene differ at one end; a read error may be behind it. The CDR3 loop reads CASSLFANTGELFF. The CDR3 region has the DNA TGTGCTAGCAGCTTGTTCGCGAACACCGGGGAGCTGTTTTTT. The J gene is TRBJ2-2, the V gene TRBV7-7; D is unresolved. The CDR3 is made up of 14 amino acids. Germline values: CDR1 SSHAT, CDR2 FNYEAQ (reference sequence).

V usage is TRBV4-3 and J usage is TRBJ1-5, with a weak D call TRBD1 (6 bases). V lost 0 bases to trimming and J lost 7 bases, with 16 bases between them. This CDR3 region has 16 residues. Germline assignment: CDR1 LGHNA and CDR2 YSLEER. The CDR3: CASSQDLTGWRQPQHF. For the CDR3, the DNA is TGCGCCAGCAGCCAAGATCTAACAGGGTGGAGACAGCCCCAGCATTTT.

The V gene is TRBV28, the J gene TRBJ1-1, with D possibly being TRBD1 (6 bases). Between the trimmed V and J ends, which lost 4 bases and 5 bases, there was a span of 11 bases. The CDR3 runs to 13 residues. Germline V CDR1 and CDR2: MDHEN, SYDVKM. The CDR3 loop is CASSSGGRTEAFF. In DNA, the CDR3 is TGTGCCAGCAGTTCCGGGGGGCGGACTGAAGCTTTCTTT.

The chain links TRBV5-1 to TRBJ1-1; 9 bases are shared with TRBD1. With 0 bases clipped from V and 1 base from J, the junction kept 1 base outside the gene matches. This CDR3 region has 15 residues. CDR1 and CDR2 from the germline V gene are SGHRS and YFSETQ. The CDR3 spells CASSLGTGENTEAFF. CDR3 sequence (DNA): TGCGCCAGCAGCTTGGGGACAGGGGAGAACACTGAAGCTTTCTTT.

This clone was seen a few times. CDR3 region: CASSLRGVPINEQFF. DNA for the CDR3: TGTGCCAGCAGCTTACGGGGGGTCCCAATAAATGAGCAGTTCTTC. The chain has TRBV5-6 and TRBJ2-1; 7 positions agree with TRBD2. The CDR3 runs 15 residues. Germline V gene lookup returns CDR1 SGHDT and CDR2 YYEEEE. The junction had 9 bases not matched to a gene; V was cut back by 2 bases and J by 7 bases.

V is TRBV6-1 and J is TRBJ2-1, with 11 bases fitting TRBD2. From germline, CDR1 is MNHNS and CDR2 SASEGT. The CDR3 runs 14 residues. Trimming took 10 bases from V and 3 from J; bases not matched to a gene: 5. The chain's CDR3 is CATLAGGYYNEQFF. CDR3 bases: TGTGCCACCTTAGCGGGAGGGTACTACAATGAGCAGTTCTTC.

J is TRBJ2-5 and V is TRBV7-3, with 7 bases fitting TRBD2. Looked up from germline, CDR1 is SGHTA and CDR2 is FQGTGA. The CDR3 is 15 amino acids. Unmatched junction bases numbered 7, after V lost 1 base and J lost 5 bases. The CDR3 DNA reads as TGTGCCAGCAGCTTAAGGGTCGGGCGGGGGGAGACCCAGTACTTC. Protein: CASSLRVGRGETQYF.

The chain joins TRBV7-9 to TRBJ1-5, with TRBD1 matching 9 bases. CDR3 length: 14 amino acids. Losses at the gene ends were 5 bases for V and 2 bases for J; bases not matched to a gene: 1. The germline V gene encodes CDR1 SEHNR and CDR2 FQNEAQ (reference sequence). In DNA form, the CDR3 reads TGTGCCAGCAGCCGACAGGGGGGCAATCAGCCCCAGCATTTT. This sequence encodes CASSRQGGNQPQHF. Full variable domain (rest looked up from reference TRBV7-9 and TRBJ1-5): DTGVSQNPRHKITKRGQNVTFRCDPISEHNRLYWYRQTLGQGPEFLTYFQNEAQLEKSRLLSDRFSAERPKGSFSTLEIQRTEQGDSAMYLCASSRQGGNQPQHFGDGTRLSIL.

Many counts were recorded for this clone. The chain has TRBV6-1 and TRBJ1-5, with D possibly being TRBD1 (6 bases). Germline values: CDR1 MNHNS, CDR2 SASEGT. CDR3 length equals 17 residues. The V and J ends lost 4 bases and 2 bases respectively, with 18 bases between them. In DNA form, the CDR3 reads TGTGCCAGCAGTGCCGAGCCGGGGGGCCCGGGCAATCAGCCCCAGCATTTT. As protein: CASSAEPGGPGNQPQHF.

This clone was observed once. The rearrangement joins TRBV4-2 to TRBJ1-2; maybe TRBD1 (6 bases). The CDR3 length is 15 residues. V lost 0 bases and J 3 bases, leaving 11 bases between the germline ends. Germline V gene data show CDR1 as LGHNA and CDR2 as YNFKEQ. The CDR3 loop is CASSQELAGDYGYTF. DNA of the CDR3: TGTGCCAGCAGCCAAGAATTGGCAGGGGACTATGGCTACACCTTC.

The J gene is TRBJ1-2, the V gene TRBV5-6; TRBD1 aligns across 7 bases. V shed 0 bases, J shed 4 bases, and the junction held 3 bases outside the gene matches. Germline V lookup: CDR1 SGHDT, CDR2 YYEEEE. The CDR3 runs 14 residues. CDR3 bases: TGTGCCAGCAGCTTGGAGGGACAGATCTATGGCTACACCTTC. Protein product: CASSLEGQIYGYTF. Based on the CDR3 plus reference TRBV5-6 and TRBJ1-2, the full variable domain is DAGVTQSPTHLIKTRGQQVTLRCSPKSGHDTVSWYQQALGQGPQFIFQYYEEEERQRGNFPDRFSGHQFPNYSSELNVNALLLGDSALYLCASSLEGQIYGYTFGSGTRLTVV.

The rearrangement uses TRBV6-6 and TRBJ1-5; no firm D call. The germline V and J ends were trimmed by 10 bases and 3 bases, with 10 bases remaining between them. The V gene's germline CDR1 is MNHNY and CDR2 SVGAGI (reference sequence). There are 12 residues in the CDR3. CDR3 in DNA: TGTGCCATAGGCCGGGACAATCAGCCCCAGCATTTT. Translating gives CAIGRDNQPQHF.

This chain connects TRBV27 to TRBJ1-2; 7 positions agree with TRBD1. The CDR3 sequence is 12 residues long. Per germline, CDR1 MNHEY and CDR2 SMNVEV (reference sequence). V was clipped by 5 bases and J by 8 bases; unmatched bases: 5. The CDR3 loop is CASSQGEVGYTF. CDR3 nucleotide sequence: TGTGCCAGCAGTCAGGGGGAAGTCGGCTACACCTTC.

J is TRBJ1-2 and V is TRBV28; the match to TRBD1 covers 10 bases. CDR3 length: 16 amino acids. The germline V gene has CDR1 MDHEN and CDR2 SYDVKM. Trimming at V came to 5 bases and at J to 4 bases, leaving 10 bases not matched to a gene. This CDR3 is CASSPGQGRSSYGYTF. Written as DNA, the CDR3 is TGTGCCAGCAGTCCGGGACAGGGGCGTAGCTCCTATGGCTACACCTTC.

This clone appeared a single time. CDR3 sequence (DNA): TGTGCCAGCAGTTCCGAGCAGGTGTATGGCTACACCTTC. Amino acid sequence: CASSSEQVYGYTF. The gene calls are TRBV7-2 and TRBJ1-2, with D hard to call. The V gene's germline CDR1 is SGHTA and CDR2 FQGNSA. The CDR3 loop spans 13 amino acids. V was trimmed by 6 bases and J by 5 bases, leaving 13 bases between them. The variable domain in full, completed from reference TRBV7-2 and TRBJ1-2, reads GAGVSQSPSNKVTEKGKDVELRCDPISGHTALYWYRQSLGQGLEFLIYFQGNSAPDKSGLPSDRFSAERTGGSVSTLTIQRTQQEDSAVYLCASSSEQVYGYTFGSGTRLTVV.

This chain joins TRBV9 and TRBJ1-3; tentatively, D is TRBD1 (5 bases). Trimming stripped 4 bases from V and 0 bases from J, with 8 bases between. CDR3 length equals 14 residues. From germline, CDR1 is SGDLS and CDR2 YYNGEE. CDR3 amino acids: CASSPGGSGNTIYF. In DNA form, the CDR3 reads TGTGCCAGCAGCCCCGGGGGCTCTGGAAACACCATATATTTT.

V and J are TRBV28 and TRBJ2-7, with 11 bases that match TRBD2. V lost 2 bases and J lost 8; bases outside the gene matches: 8. From germline, CDR1 is MDHEN and CDR2 SYDVKM. The CDR3 is 15 residues long. The CDR3 DNA follows: TGTGCCAGCAGTTTACCACTAGCGGGAGAGAAACAGCAGTACTTC. This encodes CASSLPLAGEKQQYF.

The chain has TRBV25-1 and TRBJ1-3, with D tentatively TRBD1 (6 bases). This CDR3 has 14 amino acids. The V end lost 5 bases, the J end lost 6 bases, and 14 bases lay between the germline ends. Germline CDR1 MGHDK, CDR2 SYGVNS. The CDR3 sequence: CASSTAGAKNTIYF. The CDR3 DNA sequence: TGTGCCAGCAGTACCGCGGGGGCGAAAAACACCATATATTTT. Variable domain in full (rest from reference TRBV25-1 and TRBJ1-3): EADIYQTPRYLVIGTGKKITLECSQTMGHDKMYWYQQDPGMELHLIHYSYGVNSTEKGDLSSESTVSRIRTEHFPLTLESARPSHTSQYLCASSTAGAKNTIYFGEGSWLTVV.